This entry lists 13 T cell receptor beta chains sequenced from one sample in a study of blood T cell repertoires in COVID-19. The table came from immunoSEQ multiplex PCR; TCRdb's copy has only in-frame clones and leaves some out. Here the sample spans hundreds of thousands of clones, roughly 88% being singletons. What was sequenced was PBMCs or T cells enriched from blood (not recorded which). All receptors derive from a woman between 25 and 40 years old who had recovered from COVID-19.

The gene calls are TRBV19 and TRBJ2-1, with TRBD1 matching 10 bases. Germline V gene lookup returns CDR1 LNHDA and CDR2 SQIVND (reference sequence). The length of the CDR3 is 17 residues. V gave up 5 bases and J gave up 1 base; unmatched junction bases: 8. The CDR3 sequence: CASSLGTGAFSYNEQFF. CDR3 sequence (DNA): TGTGCCAGTAGTCTCGGGACAGGGGCCTTTTCCTACAATGAGCAGTTCTTC.

The CDR3 nucleotides read TGTGCCAGCAGCTTAGCGGGCGGGAGGGCCGCCGGGGAGCTGTTTTTT. Amino acid sequence: CASSLAGGRAAGELFF. The chain uses TRBV7-9 and TRBJ2-2, with 9 bases that match TRBD2. CDR1 SEHNR and CDR2 FQNEAQ come from the germline V gene (reference sequence). V was pared by 0 bases and J by 6 bases, with 5 bases of the junction left unmatched. The CDR3 loop spans 16 amino acids. The entire variable domain, with the rest obtained from reference TRBV7-9 and TRBJ2-2, is as follows: DTGVSQNPRHKITKRGQNVTFRCDPISEHNRLYWYRQTLGQGPEFLTYFQNEAQLEKSRLLSDRFSAERPKGSFSTLEIQRTEQGDSAMYLCASSLAGGRAAGELFFGEGSRLTVL.

J is TRBJ1-5 and V is TRBV2; D is perhaps TRBD1 (6 bases). The germline V and J ends were trimmed by 7 bases and 4 bases, with 11 bases remaining between them. Looked up from germline, CDR1 is SNHLY and CDR2 is FYNNEI. The CDR3 has 13 amino acids. The CDR3 DNA reads as TGTGCCAGCAATGGCAGGGGAAATCAGCCCCAGCATTTT. Amino acid sequence: CASNGRGNQPQHF.

The chain uses TRBV6-5 and TRBJ2-1, with TRBD2 identical over 7 bases. The V segment lost 2 bases and the J segment 7 bases; nucleotides outside the gene matches: 5. The CDR3 sequence is 14 residues long. Germline CDR1 reads MNHEY; CDR2 reads SVGAGI. The CDR3 reads CASSYGGERNEQFF. DNA for the CDR3: TGTGCCAGCAGTTACGGGGGGGAGCGTAATGAGCAGTTCTTC.

The chain links TRBV2 to TRBJ2-5; a weak D match, TRBD2 (5 bases). This CDR3 spans 13 amino acids. The V end was cut by 7 bases, the J end by 5 bases, with 14 bases between. Germline V gene lookup returns CDR1 SNHLY and CDR2 FYNNEI. The CDR3 DNA reads TGTGCCAGCACCCCTGGCCGGAGGGAGACCCAGTACTTC. This sequence encodes CASTPGRRETQYF.

V usage is TRBV18 and J usage is TRBJ1-1; D call uncertain. CDR1 and CDR2 (germline): KGHSH, LQKENI. This CDR3 is 15 amino acids long. Trimming removed 4 bases from V and 5 bases from J, with 17 bases in between. Here the CDR3 reads CASSQEIVRGTEAFF. The CDR3 DNA reads TGTGCCAGCTCACAAGAGATAGTGCGGGGAACTGAAGCTTTCTTT.

V and J are TRBV11-2 and TRBJ2-7; 8 nucleotides line up with TRBD2. Germline V gives CDR1 SGHAT, CDR2 FQNNGV. V lost 8 bases, J lost 7 bases, and 10 bases stayed unmatched. The CDR3 is 13 residues long. The CDR3 region is CASRLATSLEQYF. DNA for the CDR3: TGTGCCAGCCGACTAGCGACCAGTTTGGAGCAGTACTTC.

V is TRBV19 and J is TRBJ1-5, with D possibly matching TRBD1 (6 bases). The V and J ends lost 7 bases and 5 bases respectively, with 24 bases between them. This CDR3 region has 17 residues. The germline V gene has CDR1 LNHDA and CDR2 SQIVND (reference sequence). CDR3 coding DNA: TGTGCCAGTATTGGTCAGTCTTGGGCAGGGGCAGATCAGCCCCAGCATTTT. Residues: CASIGQSWAGADQPQHF. Using reference TRBV19 and TRBJ1-5 for the parts outside the CDR3, the full variable domain is DGGITQSPKYLFRKEGQNVTLSCEQNLNHDAMYWYRQDPGQGLRLIYYSQIVNDFQKGDIAEGYSVSREKKESFPLTVTSAQKNPTAFYLCASIGQSWAGADQPQHFGDGTRLSIL.

This clone was recorded only once. V usage is TRBV7-9 and J usage is TRBJ2-7; D might be TRBD1 (5 bases). The CDR3 length is 19 residues. Per the germline V gene, CDR1 is SEHNR and CDR2 is FQNEAQ (reference sequence). V was cut by 4 bases and J by 0 bases, with 25 bases left in between. The CDR3 DNA sequence: TGTGCCAGCAGCTCATCTTCTGACGGTGATATGACAGTCTCCTACGAGCAGTACTTC. Translation: CASSSSSDGDMTVSYEQYF.

V and J are TRBV13 and TRBJ2-7; weak D call: TRBD2 (5 bases). Germline CDR1 PRHDT, CDR2 FYEKMQ (reference sequence). There are 14 residues in the CDR3. The ends were cut back, 3 bases at V and 0 bases at J, with 9 bases in the middle. This CDR3 reads CASSLRESSYEQYF. The CDR3, as DNA: TGTGCCAGCAGCTTGAGGGAAAGCTCCTACGAGCAGTACTTC. The complete variable domain, with remaining parts taken from reference TRBV13 and TRBJ2-7, reads AAGVIQSPRHLIKEKRETATLKCYPIPRHDTVYWYQQGPGQDPQFLISFYEKMQSDKGSIPDRFSAQQFSDYHSELNMSSLELGDSALYFCASSLRESSYEQYFGPGTRLTVT.

This chain links TRBV6-4 with TRBJ2-2, with 13 bases that match TRBD2. J was trimmed by 4 bases and V by 6 bases; bases with no gene match: 8. This CDR3 region has 17 residues. CDR1 is MRHNA, CDR2 SNTAGT, per germline. The CDR3 nucleotides are TGTGCCAGCAGCTCACTAGCGGGAGGGTTTGGCACCGGGGAGCTGTTTTTT. Protein: CASSSLAGGFGTGELFF.

This chain uses TRBV9 with TRBJ2-1, with a weak D call TRBD2 (5 bases). The CDR3 contains 12 residues. The germline CDR1 and CDR2 sequences are SGDLS and YYNGEE. Trimming removed 0 bases at V and 10 bases at J, with 8 bases between. CDR3 sequence reads: CASSVEWREQFF. DNA for the CDR3: TGTGCCAGCAGCGTAGAATGGAGGGAGCAGTTCTTC.

The V call is TRBV6-6, the J call TRBJ1-2; tentative D call: TRBD1 (5 bases). The germline V gene has CDR1 MNHNY and CDR2 SVGAGI (reference sequence). V lost 9 bases and J lost 8, with 16 bases in between. The CDR3 runs 12 residues. The CDR3 loop reads CASTMGGEGYTF. DNA of the CDR3: TGTGCCAGTACCATGGGAGGGGAAGGCTACACCTTC.